Below, 26 T cell receptor beta chains from the same sample are listed, as sequenced in a study of T cell changes during pregnancy in multiple sclerosis. The assay was immunoSEQ multiplex PCR, and TCRdb's table has in-frame clones only and misses some. The sample shows 55,000 to 70,000 clones, about 92% of them seen only once. This specimen was peripheral blood, taken after pregnancy. The receptor set was obtained from a female donor with multiple sclerosis, enrolled in a pregnancy study.

This rearrangement joins TRBV28 to TRBJ2-1; 9 positions match TRBD1. The V gene end was trimmed by 6 bases and the J gene end by 7 bases; junction bases not matched to a gene: 1. Looked up from germline, CDR1 is MDHEN and CDR2 is SYDVKM. The CDR3 consists of 12 residues. This chain's CDR3 is CASRQGANEQFF. The CDR3 region has the DNA TGTGCCAGCAGACAGGGGGCGAATGAGCAGTTCTTC. Combining the CDR3 with reference TRBV28 and TRBJ2-1 gives the whole variable domain DVKVTQSSRYLVKRTGEKVFLECVQDMDHENMFWYRQDPGLGLRLIYFSYDVKMKEKGDIPEGYSVSREKKERFSLILESASTNQTSMYLCASRQGANEQFFGPGTRLTVL.

The chain links TRBV5-1 to TRBJ1-4, with 7 nucleotides matching TRBD1. Germline CDR1 is SGHRS and CDR2 is YFSETQ. This CDR3 spans 15 amino acids. The junction had 8 bases not matched to a gene; V was cut back by 3 bases and J by 6 bases. CDR3 region: CASSSKQGMDEKLFF. CDR3 bases: TGCGCCAGCAGCTCAAAACAGGGGATGGATGAAAAACTGTTTTTT.

V and J are TRBV7-6 and TRBJ2-3, with TRBD1 matching over 8 bases. The CDR3 sequence is 13 residues long. Germline V CDR1 and CDR2: SGHVS, FNYEAQ. Trimming cost V 8 bases and J 9 bases; bases outside gene matches: 10. The CDR3 DNA is TGTGCCAGCTCGGCAGGGGGCACGGTAACGCAGTATTTT. It translates to CASSAGGTVTQYF.

This chain connects TRBV5-1 to TRBJ2-5, with 12 bases identical to TRBD2. Germline V gene lookup returns CDR1 SGHRS and CDR2 YFSETQ. Trimming removed 2 bases from V and 5 bases from J; junction bases left unmatched: 1. The CDR3 loop spans 14 amino acids. The CDR3 loop reads CASSFGLAGETQYF. In nucleotides, the CDR3 is TGCGCCAGCAGCTTCGGACTAGCGGGGGAGACCCAGTACTTC.

This clone was seen just once. The chain uses TRBV15 and TRBJ1-1, with D tentatively TRBD1 (5 bases). Per the germline V gene, CDR1 is LNHNV and CDR2 is YYDKDF (reference sequence). This CDR3 comprises 14 residues. V was trimmed by 0 bases and J by 5 bases, leaving 10 bases between them. The CDR3 coding sequence is TGTGCCACCAGCAGAGAGGCAGGGCGGACTGAAGCTTTCTTT. Translating gives CATSREAGRTEAFF.

This clone occurred once. The chain couples TRBV6-6 to TRBJ1-4, with TRBD1 as a possible D gene (6 bases). CDR1 and CDR2 from the germline V gene are MNHNY and SVGAGI (reference sequence). V shed 0 bases and J shed 4 bases, with 12 bases lying between them. This CDR3 is 16 amino acids long. In DNA, the CDR3 is TGTGCCAGCAGTTACTCGAGGTCAGGGGTTAATGAAAAACTGTTTTTT. Amino acids: CASSYSRSGVNEKLFF.

This chain links TRBV5-6 with TRBJ2-1; 8 bases line up with TRBD1. With V trimmed by 10 bases and J by 4 bases, 7 bases remained unmatched. The V gene's germline CDR1 is SGHDT and CDR2 YYEEEE. The CDR3 covers 13 residues. The CDR3 protein is CAHGTGGYNEQFF. The CDR3 region has the DNA TGTGCCCACGGGACAGGAGGATACAATGAGCAGTTCTTC.

The chain uses TRBV5-5 and TRBJ1-4; TRBD1 is a possible D gene (5 bases). The V and J ends lost 2 bases and 8 bases respectively, with 13 bases between them. Germline assignment: CDR1 SGHKS and CDR2 YYEKEE (reference sequence). The CDR3 runs to 14 residues. CDR3 nucleotide sequence: TGTGCCAGCAGCTTAACCGGGACTTCCGAAAAACTGTTTTTT. Translation: CASSLTGTSEKLFF. The full variable domain, in which reference TRBV5-5 and TRBJ1-4 provide the parts outside the CDR3, is DAGVTQSPTHLIKTRGQQVTLRCSPISGHKSVSWYQQVLGQGPQFIFQYYEKEERGRGNFPDRFSARQFPNYSSELNVNALLLGDSALYLCASSLTGTSEKLFFGSGTQLSVL.

This chain uses TRBV28 with TRBJ2-1, with TRBD1 as a possible D gene (7 bases). Germline-derived CDR1 and CDR2 are MDHEN and SYDVKM. This CDR3 is 15 amino acids long. Trimming shortened V by 5 bases and J by 3 bases, and 14 bases separated the two germline ends. The CDR3 bases are TGTGCCAGCAGTAGGGGGCGGGGAGTCTACAATGAGCAGTTCTTC. Translated, it gives CASSRGRGVYNEQFF.

The V and J genes are TRBV10-3 and TRBJ2-3; 8 bases fit TRBD2. Germline CDR1 is ENHRY and CDR2 is SYGVKD. The CDR3 is 15 amino acids. The V and J ends lost 3 bases and 4 bases, in that order; junction bases with no gene match: 6. CDR3 bases: TGTGCCATCAGTGATGGAGCGGGAGTTTCAGATACGCAGTATTTT. This sequence encodes CAISDGAGVSDTQYF.

The rearrangement links TRBV19 to TRBJ2-3, with 9 positions matching TRBD2. Germline V lookup: CDR1 LNHDA, CDR2 SQIVND (reference sequence). V was clipped by 3 bases and J by 4 bases; unmatched bases: 5. The CDR3 is 15 amino acids. The CDR3: CASSIVAGESDTQYF. The CDR3 DNA reads as TGTGCCAGTAGTATTGTAGCGGGAGAGTCAGATACGCAGTATTTT.

This clone was recorded a few times. The chain uses TRBV28 and TRBJ1-1; D may be TRBD1 (5 bases). Germline V gene lookup returns CDR1 MDHEN and CDR2 SYDVKM. This CDR3 has 15 amino acids. V was clipped by 9 bases and J by 1 base, with 18 bases between them. In DNA, the CDR3 is TGTGCCAGTATTCGCCCAGGGTATCAGAACACTGAAGCTTTCTTT. Its protein product is CASIRPGYQNTEAFF.

The rearrangement uses TRBV11-3 and TRBJ2-3; D not resolved. CDR1 and CDR2 from the germline V gene are SGHNT and YENEEA. This CDR3 region has 14 residues. The V and J ends lost 1 base and 6 bases respectively, with 11 bases between them. The CDR3 loop is CASSLAVVRDTQYF. The DNA of the CDR3 is TGTGCCAGCAGCTTAGCGGTTGTACGGGATACGCAGTATTTT.

Concerning this clone itself: A junction boundary mismatches the germline segment, possibly from a read error. The chain uses TRBV7-7 and TRBJ1-4; 7 bases align to TRBD1. Germline assignment: CDR1 SSHAT and CDR2 FNYEAQ (reference sequence). The length of the CDR3 is 19 residues. CDR3 amino acids: CASSLEGIRTGATNEKLFF. DNA of the CDR3: TGTGCTAGCAGCTTAGAAGGAATCAGGACAGGAGCAACTAATGAAAAACTGTTTTTT. Variable domain in full (rest from reference TRBV7-7 and TRBJ1-4): GAGVSQSPRYKVTKRGQDVTLRCDPISSHATLYWYQQALGQGPEFLTYFNYEAQPDKSGLPSDRFSAERPEGSISTLTIQRTEQRDSAMYRCASSLEGIRTGATNEKLFFGSGTQLSVL.

V gene TRBV5-6 combines with J gene TRBJ2-5; 11 positions agree with TRBD2. The germline V gene encodes CDR1 SGHDT and CDR2 YYEEEE. Trimming cost V 10 bases and J 0 bases; bases outside gene matches: 17. The CDR3 loop spans 18 amino acids. The CDR3 DNA reads TGTGCCGGCCCTATGAGATTTAGCGGGAGGGTGTACCAAGAGACCCAGTACTTC. Translated: CAGPMRFSGRVYQETQYF.

Points on this clone: One end of the junction does not line up with germline, which may come from a read error. The rearrangement uses TRBV7-7 and TRBJ2-1, with 8 bases aligning to TRBD2. The length of the CDR3 is 13 residues. Germline V CDR1 and CDR2: SSHAT, FNYEAQ (reference sequence). The chain's CDR3 is CASSPGLAGEQFF. CDR3 sequence (DNA): TGTGCTAGCAGCCCCGGACTAGCTGGTGAGCAGTTCTTC.

The gene calls are TRBV6-1 and TRBJ2-1, with 10 bases fitting TRBD1. Germline CDR1 is MNHNS and CDR2 is SASEGT. V gave up 3 bases and J gave up 15 bases; unmatched junction bases: 11. This CDR3 is 14 amino acids long. For the CDR3, the DNA is TGTGCCAGCAGTGAGGCCGGGACAGGGGACTTTACGTTCTTC. Its translation: CASSEAGTGDFTFF.

The table lists this clone with a count of one. The chain links TRBV11-3 to TRBJ2-3; TRBD2 aligns across 10 bases. V lost 5 bases, J lost 3 bases, and 8 bases stayed unmatched. The germline CDR1 and CDR2 sequences are SGHNT and YENEEA. The length of the CDR3 is 16 residues. In DNA, the CDR3 is TGTGCCAGCAGCGTCCTTGGGACTAGCGTAACAGATACGCAGTATTTT. It specifies CASSVLGTSVTDTQYF.

This clone is a singleton in its sample. The rearrangement joins TRBV18 to TRBJ2-1; TRBD1 agrees at 9 bases. Germline V gene sequence: CDR1 KGHSH, CDR2 LQKENI. Trimming took 5 bases from V and 8 from J; bases not matched to a gene: 4. This CDR3 has 13 amino acids. The CDR3 bases are TGTGCCAGCTCAAGACAGGGGGGATATGAGCAGTTCTTC. Its protein is CASSRQGGYEQFF. The full variable domain, its missing parts supplied by reference TRBV18 and TRBJ2-1, is NAGVMQNPRHLVRRRGQEARLRCSPMKGHSHVYWYRQLPEEGLKFMVYLQKENIIDESGMPKERFSAEFPKEGPSILRIQQVVRGDSAAYFCASSRQGGYEQFFGPGTRLTVL.

The chain recombines TRBV5-1 with TRBJ2-7, with a possible D match to TRBD2 (6 bases). CDR1 SGHRS and CDR2 YFSETQ come from the germline V gene. Trimming removed 0 bases from V and 7 bases from J, with 17 bases in between. The CDR3 is 15 residues long. CDR3 amino acids: CASSLVPGSGTEQYF. The CDR3 DNA is TGCGCCAGCAGCTTGGTACCGGGCTCGGGGACTGAGCAGTACTTC.

For this clone: At one end the junction does not follow the germline gene, possibly because of a read error. The chain couples TRBV30 to TRBJ1-1, with a tentative D call TRBD1 (6 bases). This CDR3 has 13 residues. In germline, CDR1 is GTSNPN, CDR2 SVGIG (reference sequence). The CDR3 DNA follows: TGTGTCTGGAGTAAGGGGGGGTACACTGAAGCTTTCTTT. It is translated as CVWSKGGYTEAFF.

The rearrangement joins TRBV6-5 to TRBJ2-6; 7 positions match TRBD2. Per the germline V gene, CDR1 is MNHEY and CDR2 is SVGAGI. Trimming cost V 7 bases and J 4 bases; bases outside gene matches: 7. CDR3 length: 15 amino acids. CDR3 in DNA: TGTGCCAGCAACAAGGGGAGGGCGGGGGCCAACGTCCTGACTTTC. It is translated as CASNKGRAGANVLTF.

J is TRBJ2-1 and V is TRBV6-5; no firm D call. In germline, CDR1 is MNHEY, CDR2 SVGAGI. The V end lost 6 bases, the J end lost 8 bases, and 8 bases lay between the germline ends. This CDR3 contains 11 residues. The CDR3 sequence is CASRQMYEQFF. The CDR3 nucleotides are TGTGCCAGCAGGCAGATGTATGAGCAGTTCTTC.

Written as DNA, the CDR3 is TGTGCCAGCAGGCGACAGGGGGTCGTGGCTTTCTTT. It is translated as CASRRQGVVAFF. V usage is TRBV28 and J usage is TRBJ1-1; 9 bases agree with TRBD1. The CDR3 spans 12 residues. With 6 bases clipped from V and 11 bases from J, the junction kept 7 bases outside the gene matches. Germline-derived CDR1 and CDR2 are MDHEN and SYDVKM.

V and J are TRBV4-3 and TRBJ2-3, with 12 positions matching TRBD2. Germline-derived CDR1 and CDR2 are LGHNA and YSLEER. The V segment lost 1 base and the J segment 2 bases; nucleotides outside the gene matches: 4. The CDR3 sequence is 17 residues long. CDR3 DNA sequence: TGCGCCAGCAGCCAAGCCGGACTAGCGGGGAACACAGATACGCAGTATTTT. It codes for CASSQAGLAGNTDTQYF.

CDR3 in amino acids: CASSFRTSGSLLTDTQYF. The CDR3 DNA follows: TGTGCCAGCAGCTTCCGGACTAGCGGGAGCCTCCTCACAGATACGCAGTATTTT. V is TRBV5-6 and J is TRBJ2-3; TRBD2 agrees at 13 bases. The CDR3 loop spans 18 amino acids. Germline loops: CDR1 SGHDT, CDR2 YYEEEE. Trimming removed 2 bases from V and 2 bases from J; junction bases left unmatched: 8.